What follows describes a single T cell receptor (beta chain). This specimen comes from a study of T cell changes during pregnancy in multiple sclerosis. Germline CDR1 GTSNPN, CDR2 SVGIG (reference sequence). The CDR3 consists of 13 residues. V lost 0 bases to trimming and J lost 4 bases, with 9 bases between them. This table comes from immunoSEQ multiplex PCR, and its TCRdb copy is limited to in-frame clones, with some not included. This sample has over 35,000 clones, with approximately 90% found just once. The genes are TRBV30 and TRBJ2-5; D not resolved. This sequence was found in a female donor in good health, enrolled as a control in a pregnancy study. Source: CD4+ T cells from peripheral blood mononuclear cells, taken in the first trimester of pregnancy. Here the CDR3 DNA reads TGTGCCTGGAGTGTACGACTTTCAGAGACCCAGTACTTC. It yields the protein CAWSVRLSETQYF.